A single sample gave rise to the 7 T cell receptor beta chains below, sequenced in a study of T cell changes during pregnancy in multiple sclerosis. Only in-frame clones appear in the TCRdb table, and some are missing; sequencing was by immunoSEQ multiplex PCR. The sample contains tens of thousands of clones, over 85% of which appear only once. Material: peripheral blood, obtained in the first trimester of pregnancy. These receptor sequences come from a female donor with multiple sclerosis, enrolled in a pregnancy study.

The chain combines TRBV29-1 with TRBJ2-1, with D possibly matching TRBD1 (5 bases). With 3 bases removed from V and 9 bases from J, the gap between germline ends came to 9 bases. The CDR3 extends over 11 amino acids. Germline V gene sequence: CDR1 SQVTM, CDR2 ANQGSEA. Here the CDR3 DNA reads TGCAGCGTTGAGGGTAGGGGTGAGCAGTTCTTC. Translating gives CSVEGRGEQFF.

The rearrangement links TRBV2 to TRBJ2-1; D may be TRBD1 (5 bases). There are 16 residues in the CDR3. The germline gives CDR1 SNHLY, CDR2 FYNNEI. The ends were cut back, 3 bases at V and 6 bases at J, with 18 bases in the middle. For the CDR3, the DNA is TGTGCCAGCAGTGATACGGGCAGGGTCACTTCCAATGAGCAGTTCTTC. This codes for CASSDTGRVTSNEQFF.

The chain is built from TRBV28 and TRBJ1-5, with D tentatively TRBD1 (6 bases). V lost 4 bases and J lost 3, with 16 bases in between. There are 16 residues in the CDR3. Looked up from germline, CDR1 is MDHEN and CDR2 is SYDVKM. CDR3 in amino acids: CASSSLGGGSNQPQHF. In nucleotides, the CDR3 is TGTGCCAGCAGTTCCTTGGGAGGGGGGTCCAATCAGCCCCAGCATTTT.

The chain is built from TRBV7-3 and TRBJ1-1; D may be TRBD1 (5 bases). The CDR3 extends over 15 amino acids. Germline assignment: CDR1 SGHTA and CDR2 FQGTGA. Trimming pared 0 bases from V and 1 base from J, leaving 9 bases between. The CDR3 sequence: CASSLTRTRNTEAFF. CDR3 DNA: TGTGCCAGCAGCTTAACCCGGACAAGGAACACTGAAGCTTTCTTT.

This chain connects TRBV6-1 to TRBJ1-6, with 10 nucleotides matching TRBD1. Trimming at V came to 6 bases and at J to 5 bases, leaving 4 bases not matched to a gene. Germline loops: CDR1 MNHNS, CDR2 SASEGT. The CDR3 has 15 amino acids. This CDR3 reads CASRGDRGHNSPLHF. The CDR3, as DNA: TGTGCCAGCAGGGGGGACAGGGGCCATAATTCACCCCTCCACTTT.

CDR3 DNA: TGTGCCAGCAGCCAGGGGGGAGGCACAGATACGCAGTATTTT. Encoded protein: CASSQGGGTDTQYF. The genes are TRBV7-9 and TRBJ2-3; possibly TRBD1 for D (7 bases). Germline loops: CDR1 SEHNR, CDR2 FQNEAQ (reference sequence). Trimming took 5 bases from V and 1 from J, leaving 10 bases between them. The CDR3 is made up of 14 amino acids.

J is TRBJ2-7 and V is TRBV6-1; no clear D gene. This CDR3 has 11 residues. With 2 bases removed from V and 4 bases from J, the gap between germline ends came to 3 bases. Germline lookup yields CDR1 MNHNS and CDR2 SASEGT. CDR3 nucleotide sequence: TGTGCCAGCAGTGAACTGTACGAGCAGTACTTC. This translates into CASSELYEQYF.